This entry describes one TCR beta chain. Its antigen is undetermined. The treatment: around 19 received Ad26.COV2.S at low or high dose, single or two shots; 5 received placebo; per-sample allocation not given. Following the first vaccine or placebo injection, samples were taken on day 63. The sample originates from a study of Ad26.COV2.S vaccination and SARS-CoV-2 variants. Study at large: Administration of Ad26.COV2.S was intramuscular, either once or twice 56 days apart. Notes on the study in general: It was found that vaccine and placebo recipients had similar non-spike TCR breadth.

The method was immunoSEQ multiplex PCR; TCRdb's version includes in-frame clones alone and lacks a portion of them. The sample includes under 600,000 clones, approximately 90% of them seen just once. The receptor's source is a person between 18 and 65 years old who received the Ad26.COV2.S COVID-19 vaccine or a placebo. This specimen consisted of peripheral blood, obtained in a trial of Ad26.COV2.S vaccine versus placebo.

The CDR3 loop reads CASSTGTGGSGELFF. The CDR3 nucleotides are TGCGCCAGCAGCACCGGGACAGGGGGCTCCGGGGAGCTGTTTTTT. The V call is TRBV10-2, the J call TRBJ2-2, with 12 bases matching TRBD1. CDR3 size: 15 residues. The V gene end was trimmed by 6 bases and the J gene end by 6 bases; junction bases not matched to a gene: 5. Germline V gene sequence: CDR1 WSHSY, CDR2 SAAADI.